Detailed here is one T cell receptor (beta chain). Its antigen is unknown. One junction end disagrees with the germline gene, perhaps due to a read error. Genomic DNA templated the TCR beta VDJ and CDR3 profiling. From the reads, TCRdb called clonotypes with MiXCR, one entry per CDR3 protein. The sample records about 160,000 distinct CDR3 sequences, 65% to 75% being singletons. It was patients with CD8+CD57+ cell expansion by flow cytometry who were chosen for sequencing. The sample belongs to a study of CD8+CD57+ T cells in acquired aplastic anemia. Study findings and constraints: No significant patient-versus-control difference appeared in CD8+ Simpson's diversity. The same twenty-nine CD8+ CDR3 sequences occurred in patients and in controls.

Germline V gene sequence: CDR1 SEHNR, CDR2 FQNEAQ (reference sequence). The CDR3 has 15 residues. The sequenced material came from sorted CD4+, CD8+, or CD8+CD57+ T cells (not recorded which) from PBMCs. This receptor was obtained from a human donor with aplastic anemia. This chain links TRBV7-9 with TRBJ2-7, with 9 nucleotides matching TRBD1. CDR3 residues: CASSFPGQGFSEQHF. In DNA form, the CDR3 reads TGTGCCAGCAGCTTTCCGGGACAGGGCTTCTCCGAGCAGCACTTC.